The rows below give T cell receptor beta chains drawn from one sample of a study of control samples from healthy donors and cancer patients. TCRdb's table, derived via immunoSEQ multiplex PCR, lists solely in-frame clones and lacks some. The data hold about 190,000 clones, with approximately 90% observed a single time. Input material: blood. The source of these receptors is a young man in good health. CDR3s include the opening cysteine and the closing phenylalanine or tryptophan. Fields, in order: V gene, J gene, D gene, clone size, CDR3 protein, CDR3 DNA. D genes are given only for firm matches. Only part of the rows carry a size: once, few, many, or a class if the clone is expanded.

v_call: TRBV7-9; j_call: TRBJ1-6; d_call: NA; clone_size: NA; cdr3_aa: CASSFYGWGSSPLHF; cdr3_nt: TGTGCCAGCAGCTTCTATGGGTGGGGTAGTTCACCCCTCCACTTT
v_call: TRBV27; j_call: TRBJ1-2; d_call: NA; clone_size: few; cdr3_aa: CASSSLQGGTNYGYTF; cdr3_nt: TGTGCCAGCAGTTCCTTACAGGGCGGTACTAACTATGGCTACACCTTC
v_call: TRBV6-5; j_call: TRBJ1-1; d_call: TRBD1; clone_size: NA; cdr3_aa: CASSSFGTGVREAFF; cdr3_nt: TGTGCCAGCAGTTCCTTCGGGACAGGGGTCCGTGAAGCTTTCTTT
v_call: TRBV5-1; j_call: TRBJ2-3; d_call: NA; clone_size: NA; cdr3_aa: CASSLAARSTDTQYF; cdr3_nt: TGCGCCAGCAGCTTGGCCGCTCGGAGCACAGATACGCAGTATTTT
v_call: TRBV5-1; j_call: TRBJ2-6; d_call: NA; clone_size: NA; cdr3_aa: CASSRDMSSGANVLTF; cdr3_nt: TGCGCCAGCAGCCGGGACATGAGCTCTGGGGCCAACGTCCTGACTTTC
v_call: TRBV27; j_call: TRBJ1-2; d_call: NA; clone_size: NA; cdr3_aa: CASSLGAGENYGYTF; cdr3_nt: TGTGCCAGCAGTTTAGGGGCTGGGGAGAACTATGGCTACACCTTC
v_call: TRBV5-1; j_call: TRBJ2-3; d_call: NA; clone_size: NA; cdr3_aa: CASNARVGDTQYF; cdr3_nt: TGCGCCAGCAATGCCAGGGTGGGAGATACGCAGTATTTT
v_call: TRBV5-1; j_call: TRBJ2-7; d_call: TRBD2; clone_size: NA; cdr3_aa: CASSLGTSGDEQYF; cdr3_nt: TGCGCCAGCAGCTTGGGGACTAGCGGGGACGAGCAGTACTTC
v_call: TRBV15; j_call: TRBJ1-5; d_call: NA; clone_size: NA; cdr3_aa: CATSRDNQAGQPQHF; cdr3_nt: TGTGCCACCAGCAGAGATAACCAGGCTGGCCAGCCCCAGCATTTT
v_call: TRBV11-2; j_call: TRBJ1-4; d_call: NA; clone_size: NA; cdr3_aa: CASSPAHEKLFF; cdr3_nt: TGTGCCAGCAGCCCCGCTCATGAAAAACTGTTTTTT
v_call: TRBV5-1; j_call: TRBJ1-4; d_call: TRBD1; clone_size: NA; cdr3_aa: CASSYTGATTNEKLFF; cdr3_nt: TGCGCCAGCAGCTACACAGGGGCTACAACTAATGAAAAACTGTTTTTT
v_call: TRBV5-4; j_call: TRBJ1-6; d_call: NA; clone_size: few; cdr3_aa: CASSPGGERNSPLHF; cdr3_nt: TGTGCCAGCAGCCCCGGGGGTGAGAGGAATTCACCCCTCCACTTT
v_call: TRBV19; j_call: TRBJ1-6; d_call: NA; clone_size: NA; cdr3_aa: CASTTGISYNSPLHF; cdr3_nt: TGTGCCAGCACCACAGGAATCTCCTATAATTCACCCCTCCACTTT
v_call: TRBV5-6; j_call: TRBJ1-1; d_call: NA; clone_size: NA; cdr3_aa: CASSIERVNTEAFF; cdr3_nt: TGTGCCAGCAGCATCGAAAGGGTGAACACTGAAGCTTTCTTT
v_call: TRBV20-1; j_call: TRBJ1-5; d_call: NA; clone_size: NA; cdr3_aa: CSASQGISNQPQHF; cdr3_nt: TGCAGTGCTAGTCAGGGAATAAGCAATCAGCCCCAGCATTTT
v_call: TRBV11-2; j_call: TRBJ1-2; d_call: NA; clone_size: once; cdr3_aa: CASSRTSAYGYTF; cdr3_nt: TGTGCCAGCAGCAGGACATCGGCCTATGGCTACACCTTC
v_call: TRBV7-9; j_call: TRBJ2-2; d_call: TRBD1; clone_size: NA; cdr3_aa: CASSQQGAKTGELFF; cdr3_nt: TGTGCCAGCAGCCAACAGGGGGCGAAGACCGGGGAGCTGTTTTTT
v_call: TRBV6-5; j_call: TRBJ1-1; d_call: NA; clone_size: NA; cdr3_aa: CASSPRTDVNTEAFF; cdr3_nt: TGTGCCAGCAGTCCCCGGACGGATGTGAACACTGAAGCTTTCTTT
v_call: TRBV27; j_call: TRBJ2-3; d_call: TRBD2; clone_size: NA; cdr3_aa: CASIRTSRTDTQYF; cdr3_nt: TGTGCCAGCATCCGGACTAGCAGAACAGATACGCAGTATTTT
v_call: TRBV6-2/TRBV6-3; j_call: TRBJ2-1; d_call: TRBD2; clone_size: NA; cdr3_aa: CASSYSMIAGTFNEQFF; cdr3_nt: TGTGCCAGCAGTTACTCGATGATAGCGGGGACCTTCAATGAGCAGTTCTTC
v_call: TRBV18; j_call: TRBJ1-3; d_call: NA; clone_size: NA; cdr3_aa: CASSRDRNGNTIYF; cdr3_nt: TGTGCCAGCTCCAGAGACAGGAATGGAAACACCATATATTTT
v_call: TRBV27; j_call: TRBJ2-3; d_call: NA; clone_size: NA; cdr3_aa: CASRVQGRDTQYF; cdr3_nt: TGTGCCAGCAGGGTACAGGGCAGAGATACGCAGTATTTT
v_call: TRBV6-5; j_call: TRBJ1-2; d_call: NA; clone_size: NA; cdr3_aa: CASSPNRVPYGYTF; cdr3_nt: TGTGCCAGCAGCCCCAACAGGGTTCCATATGGCTACACCTTC
v_call: TRBV7-8; j_call: TRBJ1-1; d_call: NA; clone_size: NA; cdr3_aa: CASSLAEWYGQRISTEAFF; cdr3_nt: TGTGCCAGCAGCTTAGCGGAGTGGTACGGCCAGAGGATCTCCACTGAAGCTTTCTTT
v_call: TRBV30; j_call: TRBJ1-3; d_call: TRBD1; clone_size: NA; cdr3_aa: CAWDRGRRDTIYF; cdr3_nt: TGTGCCTGGGACAGGGGGCGAAGAGACACCATATATTTT
v_call: TRBV29-1; j_call: TRBJ1-1; d_call: TRBD1; clone_size: NA; cdr3_aa: CSVRDRGRRTEAFF; cdr3_nt: TGCAGCGTCCGGGACAGGGGGCGCAGGACTGAAGCTTTCTTT
v_call: TRBV6-6; j_call: TRBJ2-3; d_call: NA; clone_size: NA; cdr3_aa: CASRFSGSPSTDTQYF; cdr3_nt: TGTGCCAGCAGATTTAGCGGATCTCCTAGCACAGATACGCAGTATTTT
v_call: TRBV6-7; j_call: TRBJ1-2; d_call: NA; clone_size: NA; cdr3_aa: CASSHRWPGHLRWGWGYTF; cdr3_nt: TGTGCCAGCAGCCACCGTTGGCCGGGACACTTGCGATGGGGGTGGGGCTACACCTTC
v_call: TRBV6-1; j_call: TRBJ1-3; d_call: NA; clone_size: NA; cdr3_aa: CASSDPSTGRGNTIYF; cdr3_nt: TGTGCCAGCAGTGATCCCTCGACAGGTCGAGGAAACACCATATATTTT
v_call: TRBV18; j_call: TRBJ1-1; d_call: NA; clone_size: NA; cdr3_aa: CASQPGTGGLGTFF; cdr3_nt: TGTGCCAGCCAGCCCGGGACGGGAGGGTTAGGAACTTTCTTT
v_call: TRBV18; j_call: TRBJ2-7; d_call: TRBD1; clone_size: NA; cdr3_aa: CASSQGTGIRGSYEQYF; cdr3_nt: TGTGCCAGCTCACAAGGGACAGGGATAAGAGGCTCCTACGAGCAGTACTTC
v_call: TRBV19; j_call: TRBJ1-4; d_call: NA; clone_size: NA; cdr3_aa: CASSIWGHNEKLFF; cdr3_nt: TGTGCCAGTAGTATATGGGGACATAATGAAAAACTGTTTTTT
v_call: TRBV12-5; j_call: TRBJ1-5; d_call: NA; clone_size: NA; cdr3_aa: CASGLSGSNQPQHF; cdr3_nt: TGTGCTAGTGGTCTATCAGGGAGCAATCAGCCCCAGCATTTT
v_call: TRBV5-1; j_call: TRBJ2-7; d_call: NA; clone_size: NA; cdr3_aa: CARRDGSYEQYF; cdr3_nt: TGCGCCAGGCGCGACGGCTCCTACGAGCAGTACTTC
v_call: TRBV3-1/TRBV3-2; j_call: TRBJ1-2; d_call: NA; clone_size: NA; cdr3_aa: CASRGQASNYGYTF; cdr3_nt: TGTGCCAGCAGGGGCCAGGCCTCTAACTATGGCTACACCTTC
v_call: TRBV7-9; j_call: TRBJ2-6; d_call: NA; clone_size: NA; cdr3_aa: CASSAGETGANVLTF; cdr3_nt: TGTGCCAGCAGCGCTGGGGAAACTGGGGCCAACGTCCTGACTTTC
v_call: TRBV7-8; j_call: TRBJ1-4; d_call: TRBD1; clone_size: NA; cdr3_aa: CASSANRGRNEKLFF; cdr3_nt: TGTGCCAGCAGCGCGAACAGGGGGCGCAATGAAAAACTGTTTTTT